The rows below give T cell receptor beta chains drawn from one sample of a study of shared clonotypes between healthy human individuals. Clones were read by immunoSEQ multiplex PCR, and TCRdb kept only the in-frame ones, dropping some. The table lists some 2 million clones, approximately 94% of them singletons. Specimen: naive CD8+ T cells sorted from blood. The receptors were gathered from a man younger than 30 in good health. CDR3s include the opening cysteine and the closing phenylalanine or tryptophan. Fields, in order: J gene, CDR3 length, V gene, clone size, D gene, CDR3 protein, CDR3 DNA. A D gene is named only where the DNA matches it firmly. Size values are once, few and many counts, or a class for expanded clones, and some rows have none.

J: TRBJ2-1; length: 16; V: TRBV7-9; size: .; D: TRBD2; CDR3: CASSLANTGGFNEQFF; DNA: TGTGCCAGCAGCTTAGCGAACACGGGGGGGTTCAATGAGCAGTTCTTC
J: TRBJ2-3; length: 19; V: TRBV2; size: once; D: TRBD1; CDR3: CASSGGQGAQSTSTDTQYF; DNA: TGTGCCAGCAGTGGGGGGCAGGGGGCGCAGTCAACGAGCACAGATACGCAGTATTTT
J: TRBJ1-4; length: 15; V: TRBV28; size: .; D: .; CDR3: CASSRGLADNEKLFF; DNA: TGTGCCAGCAGCCGAGGGTTGGCAGATAATGAAAAACTGTTTTTT
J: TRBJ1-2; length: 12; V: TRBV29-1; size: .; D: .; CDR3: CSVMNSNYGYTF; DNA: TGCAGCGTGATGAATTCAAACTATGGCTACACCTTC
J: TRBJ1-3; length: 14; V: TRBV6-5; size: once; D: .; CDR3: CASSSGGQGNTIYF; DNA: TGTGCCAGCAGTTCTGGGGGGCAGGGAAACACCATATATTTT
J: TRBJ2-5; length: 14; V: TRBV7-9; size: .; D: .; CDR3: CASTQDWLQETQYF; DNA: TGTGCCAGCACCCAAGACTGGCTTCAAGAGACCCAGTACTTC
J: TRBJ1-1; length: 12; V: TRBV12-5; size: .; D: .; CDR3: CASGPWGAEAFF; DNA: TGTGCTAGTGGTCCGTGGGGGGCAGAAGCTTTCTTT
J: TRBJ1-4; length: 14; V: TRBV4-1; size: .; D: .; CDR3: CASSQKGFFEKLFF; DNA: TGCGCCAGCAGCCAAAAAGGATTCTTTGAAAAACTGTTTTTT
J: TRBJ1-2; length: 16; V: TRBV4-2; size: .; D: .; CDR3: CASSQDGQSTFYGYTF; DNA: TGTGCCAGCAGCCAAGATGGGCAGTCCACTTTCTATGGCTACACCTTC
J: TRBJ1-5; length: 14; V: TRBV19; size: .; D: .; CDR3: CASSTDGESQPQHF; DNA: TGTGCCAGTAGCACCGATGGGGAGAGTCAGCCCCAGCATTTT
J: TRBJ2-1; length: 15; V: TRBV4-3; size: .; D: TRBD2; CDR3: CASSQEGLAGGEQFF; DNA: TGCGCCAGCAGCCAAGAGGGCCTAGCGGGAGGAGAGCAGTTCTTC
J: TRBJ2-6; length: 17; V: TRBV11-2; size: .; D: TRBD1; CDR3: CASSQGQVNSGANVLTF; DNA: TGTGCCAGCAGCCAGGGACAGGTCAACTCTGGGGCCAACGTCCTGACTTTC
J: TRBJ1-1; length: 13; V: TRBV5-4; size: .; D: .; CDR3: CASSFGQNTEAFF; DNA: TGTGCCAGCAGCTTTGGCCAGAACACTGAAGCTTTCTTT
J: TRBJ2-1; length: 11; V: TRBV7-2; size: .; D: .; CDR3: CASSLNLGQFF; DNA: TGTGCCAGCAGCTTAAACCTCGGGCAGTTCTTC
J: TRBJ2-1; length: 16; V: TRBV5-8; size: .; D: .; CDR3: CASSPLVGEVGDEQFF; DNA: TGTGCCAGCAGCCCCCTGGTGGGAGAGGTCGGCGATGAGCAGTTCTTC
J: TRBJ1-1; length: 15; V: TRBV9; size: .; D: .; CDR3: CASSDPGSKNTEAFF; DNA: TGTGCCAGCAGCGATCCAGGGTCGAAGAACACTGAAGCTTTCTTT
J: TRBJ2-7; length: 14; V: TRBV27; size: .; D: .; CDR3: CASSLGAGPYEQYF; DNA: TGTGCCAGCAGTTTAGGCGCAGGGCCCTACGAGCAGTACTTC
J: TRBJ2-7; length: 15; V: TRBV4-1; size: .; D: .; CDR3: CASSQGPGDLYEQYF; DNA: TGCGCCAGCAGCCAAGGACCGGGAGACCTCTACGAGCAGTACTTC
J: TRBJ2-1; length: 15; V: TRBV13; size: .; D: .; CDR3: CASSHNQGGPNEQFF; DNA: TGTGCCAGCAGCCACAACCAAGGAGGGCCCAATGAGCAGTTCTTC
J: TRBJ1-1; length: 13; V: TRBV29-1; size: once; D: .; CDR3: CSVSGGSNTEAFF; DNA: TGCAGCGTTTCGGGCGGCTCGAACACTGAAGCTTTCTTT
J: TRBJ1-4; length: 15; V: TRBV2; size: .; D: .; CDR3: CASSELGTGGEKLFF; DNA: TGTGCCAGCAGTGAATTAGGGACCGGTGGCGAAAAACTGTTTTTT
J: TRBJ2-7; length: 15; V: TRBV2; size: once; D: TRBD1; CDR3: CASSAPDRESYEQYF; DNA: TGTGCCAGCAGTGCGCCAGACAGGGAATCCTACGAGCAGTACTTC
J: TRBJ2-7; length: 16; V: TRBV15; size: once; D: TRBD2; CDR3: CATSTSTSGSSYEQYF; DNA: TGTGCCACCAGCACCTCGACTAGCGGGAGTTCCTACGAGCAGTACTTC
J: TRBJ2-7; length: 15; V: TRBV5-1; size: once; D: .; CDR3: CASSPQPDSSYEQYF; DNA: TGCGCCAGCAGCCCGCAGCCGGACAGCTCCTACGAGCAGTACTTC
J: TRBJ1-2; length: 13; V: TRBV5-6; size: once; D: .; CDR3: CASSLEQAYGYTF; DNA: TGTGCCAGCAGCTTGGAACAGGCGTATGGCTACACCTTC
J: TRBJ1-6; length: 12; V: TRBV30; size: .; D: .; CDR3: CAWRGLNSPLHF; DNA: TGTGCCTGGCGGGGACTTAATTCACCCCTCCACTTT
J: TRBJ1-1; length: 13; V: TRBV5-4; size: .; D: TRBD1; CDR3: CASRDRGETEAFF; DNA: TGTGCCAGCAGGGACAGGGGAGAAACTGAAGCTTTCTTT
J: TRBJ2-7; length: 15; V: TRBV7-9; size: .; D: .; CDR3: CASSHPQGVSYEQYF; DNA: TGTGCCAGCAGCCACCCACAGGGAGTGAGTTACGAGCAGTACTTC
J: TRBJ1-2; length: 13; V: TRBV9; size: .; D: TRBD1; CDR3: CASSAQGNYGYTF; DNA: TGTGCCAGCAGCGCACAGGGGAACTATGGCTACACCTTC
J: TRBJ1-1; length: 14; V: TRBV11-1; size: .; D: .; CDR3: CASSLLEGSTEAFF; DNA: TGTGCCAGCAGCTTACTTGAGGGCTCCACTGAAGCTTTCTTT
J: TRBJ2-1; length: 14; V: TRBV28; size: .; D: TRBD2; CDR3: CASSLAGGNNEQFF; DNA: TGTGCCAGCAGTTTGGCGGGGGGAAATAATGAGCAGTTCTTC
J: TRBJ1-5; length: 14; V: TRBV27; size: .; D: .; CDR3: CASSHRHSNQPQHF; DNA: TGTGCCAGCAGCCACAGACATAGCAATCAGCCCCAGCATTTT
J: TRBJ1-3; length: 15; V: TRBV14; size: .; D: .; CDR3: CASSQDSGAGNTIYF; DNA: TGTGCCAGCAGCCAAGATTCAGGGGCTGGAAACACCATATATTTT
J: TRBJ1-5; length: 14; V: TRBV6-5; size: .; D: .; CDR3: CASSYSEGHRPQHF; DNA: TGTGCCAGCAGTTACTCCGAGGGTCACCGGCCCCAGCATTTT
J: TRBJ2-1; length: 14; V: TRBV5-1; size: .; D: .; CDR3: CASSADGSYNEQFF; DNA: TGCGCCAGCAGCGCGGACGGCTCCTACAATGAGCAGTTCTTC
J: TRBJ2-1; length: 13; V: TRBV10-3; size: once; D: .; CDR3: CAISREQDNEQFF; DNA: TGTGCCATCAGCAGGGAACAAGACAATGAGCAGTTCTTC
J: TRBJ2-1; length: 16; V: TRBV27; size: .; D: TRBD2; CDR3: CASSFSSGEIYNEQFF; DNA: TGTGCCAGCAGTTTTTCTAGCGGAGAGATCTACAATGAGCAGTTCTTC
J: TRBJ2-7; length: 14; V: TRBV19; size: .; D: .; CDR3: CASSMGTNPGEQYF; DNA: TGTGCCAGTAGTATGGGGACAAACCCGGGGGAGCAGTACTTC
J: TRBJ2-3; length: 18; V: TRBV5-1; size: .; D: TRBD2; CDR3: CASSLVAGGPISTDTQYF; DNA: TGCGCCAGCAGCTTGGTGGCGGGGGGGCCTATTAGCACAGATACGCAGTATTTT
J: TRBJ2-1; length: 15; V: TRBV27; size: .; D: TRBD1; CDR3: CASSRTGGPYNEQFF; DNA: TGTGCCAGCAGTCGGACAGGGGGCCCTTACAATGAGCAGTTCTTC
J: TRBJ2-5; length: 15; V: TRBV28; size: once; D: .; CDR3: CASRSPGDSRETQYF; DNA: TGTGCCAGCAGATCCCCGGGGGACTCCCGGGAGACCCAGTACTTC
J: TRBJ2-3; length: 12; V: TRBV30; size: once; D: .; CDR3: CAWGTLQDTQYF; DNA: TGTGCCTGGGGGACCCTCCAAGATACGCAGTATTTT
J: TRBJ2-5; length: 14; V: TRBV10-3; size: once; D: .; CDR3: CAISPIGPGETQYF; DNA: TGTGCCATCAGTCCCATCGGGCCGGGTGAGACCCAGTACTTC
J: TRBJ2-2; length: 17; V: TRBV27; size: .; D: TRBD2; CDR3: CASNPLAGGPNTGELFF; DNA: TGTGCCAGCAACCCACTAGCGGGAGGGCCAAACACCGGGGAGCTGTTTTTT
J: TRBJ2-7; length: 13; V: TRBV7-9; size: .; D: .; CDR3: CASSSAPTYEQYF; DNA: TGTGCCAGCAGCTCCGCCCCAACCTACGAGCAGTACTTC
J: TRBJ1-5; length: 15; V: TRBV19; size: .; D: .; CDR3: CASSFSGYSNQPQHF; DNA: TGTGCCAGTAGTTTTTCGGGCTATAGCAATCAGCCCCAGCATTTT
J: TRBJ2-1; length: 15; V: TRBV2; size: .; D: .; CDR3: CASSEGQRDWDEQFF; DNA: TGTGCCAGCAGTGAGGGACAGCGGGATTGGGATGAGCAGTTCTTC
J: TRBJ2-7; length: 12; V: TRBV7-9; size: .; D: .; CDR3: CASSSEAYEQYF; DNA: TGTGCCAGCAGCTCGGAGGCTTACGAGCAGTACTTC